Each of the 5 T cell receptor beta chains below was sequenced from the same sample in a study of T cell responses to AZD1222 COVID-19 vaccine. Sequenced by immunoSEQ multiplex PCR; TCRdb stores in-frame clones only, minus some. The table records over 95,000 clones, more than 80% of them present only once. The sequencing used peripheral blood, collected on day 0 of AZD1222 vaccination. These receptors originate from an adult in good health.

This chain uses TRBV5-1 with TRBJ2-2, with a tentative D call TRBD1 (5 bases). The ends were cut back, 6 bases at V and 6 bases at J, with 15 bases in the middle. The germline gives CDR1 SGHRS, CDR2 YFSETQ. CDR3 length: 14 amino acids. The CDR3 sequence is CASNPQGGAGELFF. In DNA form, the CDR3 reads TGCGCCAGCAATCCCCAGGGCGGCGCCGGGGAGCTGTTTTTT. The full variable domain, with the rest looked up from reference TRBV5-1 and TRBJ2-2, is KAGVTQTPRYLIKTRGQQVTLSCSPISGHRSVSWYQQTPGQGLQFLFEYFSETQRNKGNFPGRFSGRQFSNSRSEMNVSTLELGDSALYLCASNPQGGAGELFFGEGSRLTVL.

The CDR3 coding sequence is TGTGCCAGCAGCCAAGGCAGAGGCGCTGAAGCTTTCTTT. It is translated as CASSQGRGAEAFF. The V and J genes are TRBV13 and TRBJ1-1; no reliable D call. Trimming took 5 bases from V and 6 from J, leaving 13 bases between them. The V gene's germline CDR1 is PRHDT and CDR2 FYEKMQ (reference sequence). CDR3 length: 13 amino acids.

This clone was observed a few times. It is likely a read error, because the conserved phenylalanine at the end of the CDR3 is missing. No DNA is shown, since the ends of the CDR3 on it are uncertain; the CDR3 is the one TCRdb lists. The V gene is TRBV29-1, the J gene TRBJ1-2. Looked up from germline, CDR1 is SQVTM and CDR2 is ANQGSEA. Both ends counted, the CDR3 spans 13 residues. CDR3 residues: CSVGEPMATEVVI.

The chain combines TRBV15 with TRBJ1-2, with D tentatively TRBD1 (5 bases). V lost 5 bases and J lost 1, with 11 bases in between. There are 14 residues in the CDR3. Looked up from germline, CDR1 is LNHNV and CDR2 is YYDKDF (reference sequence). The CDR3 DNA sequence: TGTGCCACCAGCGGAGGACAAATTAACTATGGCTACACCTTC. Translated, it gives CATSGGQINYGYTF.

V usage is TRBV27 and J usage is TRBJ1-2; D unresolved. The CDR3 totals 14 residues. Germline V gene lookup returns CDR1 MNHEY and CDR2 SMNVEV (reference sequence). Trimming shortened V by 6 bases and J by 5 bases, and 16 bases separated the two germline ends. The CDR3: CASRPIGQTYGYTF. In DNA, the CDR3 is TGTGCCAGCAGACCGATTGGCCAGACATATGGCTACACCTTC.